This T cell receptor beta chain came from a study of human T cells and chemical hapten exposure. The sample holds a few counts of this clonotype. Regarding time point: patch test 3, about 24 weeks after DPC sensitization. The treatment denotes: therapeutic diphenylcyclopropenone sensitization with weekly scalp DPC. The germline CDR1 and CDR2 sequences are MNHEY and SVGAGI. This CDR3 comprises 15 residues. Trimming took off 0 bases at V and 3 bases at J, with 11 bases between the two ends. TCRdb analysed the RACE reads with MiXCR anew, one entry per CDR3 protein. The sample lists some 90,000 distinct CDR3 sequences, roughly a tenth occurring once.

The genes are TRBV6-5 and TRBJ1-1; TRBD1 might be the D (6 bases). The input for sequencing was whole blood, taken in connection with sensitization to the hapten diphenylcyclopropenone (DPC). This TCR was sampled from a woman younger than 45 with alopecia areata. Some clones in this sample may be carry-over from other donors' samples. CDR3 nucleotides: TGTGCCAGCAGTTACTCAGCGGGGGCCGACACTGAAGCTTTCTTT. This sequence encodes CASSYSAGADTEAFF.